The clone carrying this T cell receptor (beta chain) has a single count. What it recognizes is unknown. Germline values: CDR1 MNHNS, CDR2 SASEGT. The CDR3 is 14 amino acids. Trimming cost V 7 bases and J 6 bases; bases outside gene matches: 7. These data belong to a study of long-term antiretroviral therapy in people with HIV. Study-wide results and limits: Comparison with controls showed narrower CDR3 length ranges in HIV repertoires. Increased diversity was seen after ART, yet it remained lower than in transplant donor controls. Information on adherence, resistance and therapy changes was unavailable.

The libraries were made with immunoSEQ v3.0 at survey level. Measured with immunoSEQ multiplex PCR; TCRdb has only the in-frame clones, and not every one. Of tens of thousands of clones listed, around four fifths are singletons. The source of this sequence is a man aged 35 to 55 with HIV. The starting material was unsorted PBMCs, obtained 1.6 years after starting antiretroviral therapy. The V call is TRBV6-1, the J call TRBJ2-2; TRBD2 aligns across 8 bases. The CDR3 here is CASMGLGVAGELFF. In nucleotides, the CDR3 is TGTGCCAGCATGGGACTAGGCGTGGCCGGGGAGCTGTTTTTT.